This record concerns one T cell receptor (beta chain) sequence. The antigen it binds to is not known. No base quality information exists; no much larger clone differs at one position. Participants in the prospective study were enrolled through a virtual design, were aged about 18 to 90 years, and lived in 24 United States geographic areas. In the prospective study, cohorts were assigned on the basis of participant-reported clinical history obtained from a screening survey and a study questionnaire. ImmuneRACE Cohort 3 recovered participants were defined by two consecutive negative NP/OP PCR tests, healthcare professional clearance, or symptom resolution. Each participant in the prospective study had whole blood, serum and a nasopharyngeal or oropharyngeal swab collected by mobile phlebotomists. Participants in the prospective study had the option to provide additional blood draws and questionnaires over a 2-month period. Before DNA extraction, prospective study blood samples were shipped either frozen or at room temperature.

From the cysteine up to the phenylalanine, the CDR3 has a length of 15 residues. Only the CDR3 DNA is retained, 45 bases long and in frame from the first base. CDR1 and CDR2 are drawn from the germline V gene (reference sequence): MNHNY, SVGAGI. A distance of 13 bases separates the germline ends of V and J, which lose 8 bases and 2 bases respectively. These data are taken from a study of blood T cell repertoires in COVID-19 (dated by TCRdb to 2020 to 2021). With regard to the full study: The collaborator samples originated in the United States, Italy and Spain and spanned the acute and convalescent phases of COVID-19. The prospective study material was composed of cDNA or gDNA derived from T cells, B-cell-depleted T cells, or PBMCs. The dataset comprised deeply sampled blood TCRbeta repertoires from subjects exposed to, actively infected with, or recovered from COVID-19. The repertoires were released in a freely available public database intended as a resource for research on the immune response to SARS-CoV-2. The samples were drawn from two sources: the first 160 participants of the ongoing ImmuneRACE study, and 1,254 subjects contributed by 6 global collaborators. Nearly every sample came with metadata listing a de-identified subject ID, COVID-19 status, age in years and sex. HLA class I and class II types, where available, came from metadata supplied by the sample provider rather than from assay-based typing.

Study-level results and caveats: The quantity of clinical and demographic metadata differed by source and by participant and was supplied without curation.

TCRbeta CDR3 regions were amplified from genomic DNA by means of the immunoSEQ Assay, a bias-controlled multiplex PCR. Regarding the original processing steps: The number of nucleated cells in each sample was estimated by amplification of reference gene primers within the assay. To quantify the absolute abundance of each unique TCRbeta CDR3 rearrangement, sequence reads were collapsed and filtered. Productive Simpson clonality was computed per sample as the square root of Simpson's diversity index over productive rearrangements. In TCRdb, the immuneACCESS table is reduced to in-frame sequences with V and J assigned. These tables do not hold every clone; where another copy was compared, an unresolved V gene accounts for under half, and the others remain unexplained. That table is the source of V, J and clone size, and D and trimming were worked out from the DNA. This sample is represented by 390,000 or so clones; over 75% of them were singletons. Approximately 1% of the sample rests with the top ten.

The sample comprised PBMCs or T cells enriched from blood (not recorded which). This chain joins TRBV6-6 to TRBJ1-6; a tentative D match to TRBD1 spans 5 bases. The source is a man in his late teens or twenties who had recovered from COVID-19. The CDR3 here reads CASSAGGTYNSPLHF. The sequenced DNA: TGTGCCAGCTCCGCGGGGGGAACCTATAATTCACCCCTCCACTTT.